One and the same sample provided the 8 T cell receptor beta chains below, sequenced in a study of T-cell reconstitution after alpha-beta-depleted transplantation in children (dated by TCRdb to the mid-2010s). Library creation used PCR. Instrument on record: Illumina HiSeq 2500. To normalize quantification of the TCRbeta repertoire, the TCR libraries were built with molecular barcoding that relied on unique molecular identifiers. TCRdb handled the public reads itself, with Q25 trimming in fastp and clone calling in MiXCR, and kept productive beta chains. Each record represents a unique CDR3 protein, reported with the most common genes and DNA among its rows. Within this sample are 200,000 to 300,000 distinct CDR3 sequences, with 12% of them counted one time only. Over 2% of the sample belongs to the ten largest clones. Sequenced here: PBMCs from the stem cell graft donor, sampled from the stem cell graft. The receptors derive from a human donor who donated a stem cell graft to a child with acute lymphoblastic leukemia.

Worth noting for this clonotype: No conserved phenylalanine or tryptophan ends this CDR3, so it is likely a read error. The chain links TRBV5-6 to TRBJ2-5; 7 bases agree with TRBD1. V was clipped by 4 bases and J by 3 bases; unmatched bases: 3. The CDR3 consists of 13 residues. Germline CDR1 is SGHDT and CDR2 is YYEEEE. CDR3 sequence: CASSVTGEETQYL. Here the CDR3 DNA reads TGTGCCAGCAGCGTTACAGGGGAAGAGACCCAGTACTTG.

This clonotype appeared a few times. The chain joins TRBV7-2 to TRBJ2-1; 9 bases line up with TRBD2. With 5 bases clipped from V and 4 bases from J, the junction kept 6 bases outside the gene matches. The V gene's germline CDR1 is SGHTA and CDR2 FQGNSA. This CDR3 spans 15 amino acids. CDR3 nucleotide sequence: TGTGCCAGCAGCCCAATAGCGGGGGCATACAATGAGCAGTTCTTC. The encoded protein is CASSPIAGAYNEQFF.

This clonotype was counted at least ten times. The rearrangement joins TRBV28 to TRBJ2-7, with D unresolved. The CDR3 contains 11 residues. Per the germline V gene, CDR1 is MDHEN and CDR2 is SYDVKM. The germline V and J ends were trimmed by 7 bases and 2 bases, with 6 bases remaining between them. Here the CDR3 reads CASKDPYEQYF. In nucleotides, the CDR3 is TGTGCCAGCAAGGACCCCTACGAGCAGTACTTC.

The table lists this clonotype with many counts. The chain combines TRBV7-8 with TRBJ2-1; D is possibly TRBD2 (5 bases). The germline CDR1 and CDR2 sequences are SGHVS and FQNEAQ. Trimming took 4 bases from V and 0 from J, leaving 13 bases between them. This CDR3 region has 16 residues. CDR3 nucleotide sequence: TGTGCCAGCAGCTCGCCCGGACTGGGCTCCTACAATGAGCAGTTCTTC. Its translation: CASSSPGLGSYNEQFF. The complete variable domain, with remaining parts taken from reference TRBV7-8 and TRBJ2-1, reads GAGVSQSPRYKVAKRGQDVALRCDPISGHVSLFWYQQALGQGPEFLTYFQNEAQLDKSGLPSDRFFAERPEGSVSTLKIQRTQQEDSAVYLCASSSPGLGSYNEQFFGPGTRLTVL.

The V gene is TRBV24-1, the J gene TRBJ2-7, with 8 bases fitting TRBD2. Looked up from germline, CDR1 is KGHDR and CDR2 is SFDVKD. J lost 5 bases, V lost 4 bases, and 9 bases had no gene match. The CDR3 is made up of 15 amino acids. The CDR3 reads CATSELLAGRNEQYF. CDR3 sequence (DNA): TGTGCCACCAGTGAGCTCTTAGCGGGACGGAACGAGCAGTACTTC.

This clonotype was seen many times. J is TRBJ1-1 and V is TRBV5-1; D not certain. Germline V CDR1 and CDR2: SGHRS, YFSETQ. There are 13 residues in the CDR3. Trimming pared 6 bases from V and 0 bases from J, leaving 9 bases between. Here the CDR3 reads CASKSMMNTEAFF. The CDR3 bases are TGCGCCAGCAAAAGCATGATGAACACTGAAGCTTTCTTT. Drawing the rest from reference TRBV5-1 and TRBJ1-1, the complete variable domain is KAGVTQTPRYLIKTRGQQVTLSCSPISGHRSVSWYQQTPGQGLQFLFEYFSETQRNKGNFPGRFSGRQFSNSRSEMNVSTLELGDSALYLCASKSMMNTEAFFGQGTRLTVV.

Ten or more counts support this clonotype. The chain has TRBV12-3 or TRBV12-4 and TRBJ2-5; 11 bases are a match to TRBD2. The J segment lost 10 bases and the V segment lost 0 bases, leaving 13 bases of the junction unmatched. The CDR3 sequence is 17 residues long. The CDR3 here is CASSLATSGSNWGDQYF. The DNA for the CDR3 is TGTGCCAGCAGTTTAGCTACTAGCGGGAGTAATTGGGGGGACCAGTACTTC.

This clonotype was detected many times. The chain combines TRBV5-1 with TRBJ1-1, with D perhaps matching TRBD1 (5 bases). With 1 base removed from V and 4 bases from J, the gap between germline ends came to 17 bases. This CDR3 is 16 amino acids long. Looked up from germline, CDR1 is SGHRS and CDR2 is YFSETQ. The CDR3 reads CASSLSGLSMPTEAFF. The CDR3 DNA follows: TGCGCCAGCAGCTTGTCAGGGCTATCAATGCCCACTGAAGCTTTCTTT. Full variable domain (missing parts from reference TRBV5-1 and TRBJ1-1): KAGVTQTPRYLIKTRGQQVTLSCSPISGHRSVSWYQQTPGQGLQFLFEYFSETQRNKGNFPGRFSGRQFSNSRSEMNVSTLELGDSALYLCASSLSGLSMPTEAFFGQGTRLTVV.